Below are 31 T cell receptor beta chains sequenced from a single sample in a study of T cells in Graves' hyperthyroidism and ophthalmopathy (dated by TCRdb to the late 2010s). The library was built by means of multiplex PCR. Sequencing was performed on an Illumina HiSeq 2000. The TCR beta CDR3 regions were amplified from RNA transcripts. A first-round RT-PCR of the TCR CDR3 used the HTBI primer set with the Qiagen OneStep RT-PCR kit. TCRdb reprocessed the public reads (quality trimming at Q25 with fastp, clone calling with MiXCR) and kept in-frame beta chains. Each entry merges the rows of one CDR3 protein and shows their most common DNA and genes. This sample gives approximately 400,000 distinct CDR3 sequences in total; less than 15% of them show up just once. The ten most abundant clones make up more than 20% of the sample. Sample: blood. These receptors all come from a man younger than 40 with Graves' hyperthyroidism that later progressed to Graves' ophthalmopathy.

This clonotype was detected many times. The chain carries TRBV2 and TRBJ1-2; the D gene is possibly TRBD1 (6 bases). Per the germline V gene, CDR1 is SNHLY and CDR2 is FYNNEI. The CDR3 is made up of 12 amino acids. The V end was cut by 10 bases, the J end by 4 bases, with 13 bases between. CDR3 nucleotides: TGTGCCACCGAAACAGGGTCCTATGGCTACACCTTC. This gives the protein CATETGSYGYTF.

This clonotype was seen many times. The rearrangement links TRBV6-1 to TRBJ1-2, with TRBD1 matching over 7 bases. This CDR3 spans 12 amino acids. Trimming at V came to 6 bases and at J to 8 bases, leaving 6 bases not matched to a gene. Germline CDR1 is MNHNS and CDR2 is SASEGT. The CDR3 nucleotides read TGTGCCAGCAGCGTGGACAGGATGGGCTACACCTTC. Its protein product is CASSVDRMGYTF.

This clonotype has at least ten counts. The chain has TRBV11-1 and TRBJ1-2; no clear D. V lost 4 bases to trimming and J lost 7 bases, with 13 bases between them. This CDR3 has 13 amino acids. Germline V gene sequence: CDR1 SGHAT, CDR2 FQDESV (reference sequence). Written as DNA, the CDR3 is TGTGCCAGCAGCTCGCCTTCTGGGGTTGGCTACACCTTC. Its translation is CASSSPSGVGYTF.

There are many counts of this clonotype. The V call is TRBV7-9, the J call TRBJ1-1, with 7 nucleotides matching TRBD1. Germline V gives CDR1 SEHNR, CDR2 FQNEAQ (reference sequence). V dropped 5 bases and J dropped 6; count of bases not matched to a gene: 12. The CDR3 length is 15 residues. The CDR3 spells CASSPPLTGFPEAFF. The CDR3 nucleotides read TGTGCCAGCAGCCCACCCTTGACAGGGTTCCCTGAAGCTTTCTTT.

In its sample, this clonotype was seen many times. The chain joins TRBV12-3 or TRBV12-4 to TRBJ2-3, with D perhaps TRBD2 (7 bases). CDR3 length: 16 residues. V shed 6 bases and J shed 0 bases, with 16 bases lying between them. CDR3 sequence reads: CASSWGGARSTDTQYF. In DNA, the CDR3 is TGTGCCAGCAGCTGGGGGGGGGCGCGAAGCACAGATACGCAGTATTTT.

This clonotype was seen at least ten times. The chain has TRBV6-1 and TRBJ2-2; D remains unclear. The germline V gene has CDR1 MNHNS and CDR2 SASEGT. This CDR3 is built from 14 residues. V lost 6 bases to trimming and J lost 6 bases, with 14 bases between them. CDR3 sequence reads: CASSLPPRAGELFF. CDR3 in DNA: TGTGCCAGCAGCCTACCTCCCCGAGCCGGGGAGCTGTTTTTT.

This clonotype was observed many times. This chain uses TRBV7-6 with TRBJ2-1, with D tentatively TRBD1 (6 bases). From germline, CDR1 is SGHVS and CDR2 FNYEAQ. The CDR3 consists of 21 residues. Trimming took 5 bases from V and 0 from J, leaving 29 bases between them. CDR3 DNA: TGTGCCAGCAGCCTAACCCAAGTTTCGCCGGGACAACCGAGCTCCTACAATGAGCAGTTCTTC. Amino acids: CASSLTQVSPGQPSSYNEQFF.

Only a few counts were recorded for this clonotype. The chain is built from TRBV19 and TRBJ2-1; the match to TRBD2 covers 8 bases. CDR1 is LNHDA and CDR2 is SQIVND in the germline V gene (reference sequence). With V trimmed by 7 bases and J by 5 bases, 10 bases remained unmatched. The CDR3 loop spans 15 amino acids. The CDR3 nucleotides read TGTGCCAGTAATCCTACGGGGGGGCCGGACAATGAGCAGTTCTTC. It specifies CASNPTGGPDNEQFF.

This chain uses TRBV19 with TRBJ1-1; 7 nucleotides match TRBD1. The V gene's germline CDR1 is LNHDA and CDR2 SQIVND (reference sequence). V was pared by 6 bases and J by 1 base, with 5 bases of the junction left unmatched. This CDR3 spans 14 amino acids. The CDR3 sequence is CASSLDRTNTEAFF. The CDR3 DNA is TGTGCCAGTAGCCTGGACAGGACGAACACTGAAGCTTTCTTT. Full variable domain (remainder filled in from reference TRBV19 and TRBJ1-1): DGGITQSPKYLFRKEGQNVTLSCEQNLNHDAMYWYRQDPGQGLRLIYYSQIVNDFQKGDIAEGYSVSREKKESFPLTVTSAQKNPTAFYLCASSLDRTNTEAFFGQGTRLTVV.

This clonotype showed up many times. This chain joins TRBV11-2 and TRBJ2-7; the match to TRBD1 covers 9 bases. The CDR3 sequence is 13 residues long. CDR1 is SGHAT, CDR2 FQNNGV, per germline. The ends lost 5 bases at V and 3 bases at J; junction bases unmatched: 2. CDR3 protein: CASSRDRDYEQYF. The CDR3 DNA reads TGTGCCAGCAGCCGGGACAGGGACTACGAGCAGTACTTC.

This clonotype showed up many times. V gene TRBV5-1 combines with J gene TRBJ1-1; a possible D gene is TRBD1 (6 bases). Germline lookup yields CDR1 SGHRS and CDR2 YFSETQ. The CDR3 runs to 13 residues. V was trimmed by 5 bases and J by 6 bases, leaving 14 bases between them. CDR3 in DNA: TGCGCCAGCAGGGAACAGGGTAGCGCTGAAGCTTTCTTT. Its translation: CASREQGSAEAFF. Filled out from reference TRBV5-1 and TRBJ1-1, the complete variable domain reads KAGVTQTPRYLIKTRGQQVTLSCSPISGHRSVSWYQQTPGQGLQFLFEYFSETQRNKGNFPGRFSGRQFSNSRSEMNVSTLELGDSALYLCASREQGSAEAFFGQGTRLTVV.

This clonotype was seen more than once but under ten times. This may be a read error, as it is one base from a much larger clone. The rearrangement links TRBV20-1 to TRBJ2-7; no clear D. The CDR3 sequence is 12 residues long. The germline V and J ends were trimmed by 5 bases and 2 bases, with 10 bases remaining between them. From germline, CDR1 is DFQATT and CDR2 SNEGSKA (reference sequence). CDR3 amino acids: CSAPQDPYEQYF. As DNA, the CDR3 is TGCAGTGCTCCCCAGGATCCCTACGAGCAGTACTTC.

The CDR3, as DNA: TGTGCCAGCAGCTACGATCGAAACACCATATATTTT. As protein: CASSYDRNTIYF. This sequence joins TRBV5-4 and TRBJ1-3; D uncertain. Germline loops: CDR1 SGHNT, CDR2 YYREEE (reference sequence). The CDR3 covers 12 residues. Trimming took off 3 bases at V and 5 bases at J, with 6 bases between the two ends.

There are a few counts of this clonotype. The V call is TRBV12-3 or TRBV12-4, the J call TRBJ2-7; D ambiguous. The CDR3 extends over 13 amino acids. Trimming removed 1 base at V and 7 bases at J, with 11 bases between. As DNA, the CDR3 is TGTGCCAGCAGTTTAGGGCCCCGGATTGAGCAGTACTTC. Its translation: CASSLGPRIEQYF.

This CDR3 reads CASSIGVTYEQYF. The CDR3 region has the DNA TGTGCCAGCTCAATAGGGGTTACCTACGAGCAGTACTTC. The chain is built from TRBV18 and TRBJ2-7, with D maybe TRBD1 (5 bases). The V and J ends lost 5 bases and 2 bases respectively, with 10 bases between them. The CDR3 extends over 13 amino acids. In germline, CDR1 is KGHSH, CDR2 LQKENI.

This clonotype was observed at least ten times. The gene calls are TRBV7-9 and TRBJ2-7, with 7 bases aligning to TRBD2. Per germline, CDR1 SEHNR and CDR2 FQNEAQ (reference sequence). V was pared by 4 bases and J by 8 bases, with 17 bases of the junction left unmatched. The CDR3 spans 16 residues. The CDR3: CASSSSLGGERTQQYF. Written as DNA, the CDR3 is TGTGCCAGCAGCTCCTCTCTGGGAGGGGAACGTACGCAGCAGTACTTC.

As concerns this clonotype: A much larger clone lies a single base off, so this may be a read error. The chain links TRBV30 to TRBJ1-2, with TRBD1 as a possible D gene (5 bases). The germline V gene has CDR1 GTSNPN and CDR2 SVGIG (reference sequence). The CDR3 covers 11 residues. The DNA for the CDR3 is TGTGCCTGTCTTGGGGACTATAGCTACACCTTC. Translating gives CACLGDYSYTF.

The genes are TRBV10-3 and TRBJ1-1; no definite D call. In germline, CDR1 is ENHRY, CDR2 SYGVKD. The CDR3 sequence is 13 residues long. V lost 0 bases, J lost 6 bases, and 8 bases lay in between. In DNA form, the CDR3 reads TGTGCCATCAGTGAGTCGGAGGGAGCTGAAGCTTTCTTT. The encoded protein is CAISESEGAEAFF.

The table lists this clonotype with a few counts. The rearrangement uses TRBV20-1 and TRBJ1-5; TRBD1 might be the D (6 bases). Trimming removed 2 bases at V and 6 bases at J, with 11 bases between. The CDR3 length is 13 residues. The V gene's germline CDR1 is DFQATT and CDR2 SNEGSKA (reference sequence). Here the CDR3 reads CSARRGYAQPQHF. CDR3 coding DNA: TGCAGTGCTAGAAGGGGGTATGCTCAGCCCCAGCATTTT.

Many counts were recorded for this clonotype. The genes are TRBV7-2 and TRBJ2-5; TRBD1 is a possible D gene (5 bases). The CDR3 sequence is 15 residues long. The germline gives CDR1 SGHTA, CDR2 FQGNSA. Between the trimmed V and J ends, which lost 5 bases and 2 bases, there was a span of 15 bases. The CDR3 sequence: CASSPWGTVQETQYF. As DNA, the CDR3 is TGTGCCAGCAGCCCTTGGGGCACAGTACAAGAGACCCAGTACTTC.

CDR3 residues: CASTMGHSTGELFF. For the CDR3, the DNA is TGCGCCAGCACTATGGGACACTCCACCGGGGAGCTGTTTTTT. This chain links TRBV5-1 with TRBJ2-2; maybe TRBD1 (6 bases). Germline CDR1 and CDR2: SGHRS and YFSETQ. The CDR3 has 14 residues. Deletions cut 6 bases from V and 4 bases from J, with 13 bases between.

V is TRBV20-1 and J is TRBJ2-7, with no clear D. CDR3 length equals 14 residues. CDR1 DFQATT and CDR2 SNEGSKA come from the germline V gene (reference sequence). V was clipped by 6 bases and J by 2 bases, with 17 bases between them. Here the CDR3 DNA reads TGCAGTGCCTCTGATGGGCGGCGAACCTACGAGCAGTACTTC. It translates to CSASDGRRTYEQYF.

This clonotype was recorded many times. CDR3 sequence: CASSFSGHSTTEAFF. DNA of the CDR3: TGTGCCAGCAGTTTTTCGGGACACAGTACCACTGAAGCTTTCTTT. The chain is built from TRBV28 and TRBJ1-1; D might be TRBD1 (6 bases). V lost 3 bases and J lost 4, with 15 bases in between. Germline-derived CDR1 and CDR2 are MDHEN and SYDVKM. The CDR3 has 15 residues.

The sample holds many counts of this clonotype. The chain is built from TRBV7-2 and TRBJ2-7; 10 bases match TRBD2. V lost 5 bases, J lost 3 bases, and 7 bases stayed unmatched. The CDR3 spans 15 residues. Looked up from germline, CDR1 is SGHTA and CDR2 is FQGNSA. The CDR3 DNA is TGTGCCAGCAGCACTACTAGCGGGGCAAGCTACGAGCAGTACTTC. Amino acids: CASSTTSGASYEQYF.

As for this clonotype: This may come from a read error, since a much larger clone is one base off. The chain couples TRBV5-1 to TRBJ1-6, with D possibly TRBD1 on 6 matching bases. Germline V CDR1 and CDR2: SGHRS, YFSETQ. The length of the CDR3 is 16 residues. CDR3 nucleotides: TGCGCCAGCAGCTCGTCGAGGGGGTCCTATATTTCACCCCTCCACTTT. Encoded protein: CASSSSRGSYISPLHF.

This clonotype came up many times. The rearrangement links TRBV7-9 to TRBJ1-3; a possible D gene is TRBD1 (5 bases). Looked up from germline, CDR1 is SEHNR and CDR2 is FQNEAQ (reference sequence). The CDR3 has 15 amino acids. V lost 5 bases and J 0 bases, leaving 11 bases between the germline ends. The CDR3 DNA is TGTGCCAGCAGCCATAGACAGCTCTCTGGAAACACCATATATTTT. It is translated as CASSHRQLSGNTIYF.

The J gene is TRBJ2-1, the V gene TRBV11-3; unclear D gene. Germline-derived CDR1 and CDR2 are SGHNT and YENEEA. CDR3 length equals 15 residues. Trimming pared 5 bases from V and 5 bases from J, leaving 16 bases between. This CDR3 is CASSPDGPTNNEQFF. The CDR3 region has the DNA TGTGCCAGCAGCCCGGATGGCCCGACAAACAATGAGCAGTTCTTC.

This clonotype has a count of ten or more. The V and J genes are TRBV24-1 and TRBJ1-5; D gene unclear. There are 14 residues in the CDR3. Germline lookup yields CDR1 KGHDR and CDR2 SFDVKD. V was shortened by 3 bases and J by 0 bases, with 5 bases between the two germline ends. The CDR3 nucleotides read TGTGCCACCAGTGATCCTAGTAGCAATCAGCCCCAGCATTTT. Its protein product is CATSDPSSNQPQHF.

The V gene is TRBV11-3, the J gene TRBJ1-5; no firm D call. The germline V gene encodes CDR1 SGHNT and CDR2 YENEEA. The CDR3 extends over 14 amino acids. Trimming stripped 0 bases from V and 9 bases from J, with 12 bases between. The CDR3 DNA is TGTGCCAGCAGCTTAGATTCCCTAAATGGGCCCCAGCATTTT. Amino acids: CASSLDSLNGPQHF.

V usage is TRBV9 and J usage is TRBJ2-5, with no clear D. Per germline, CDR1 SGDLS and CDR2 YYNGEE. V gave up 0 bases and J gave up 5 bases, with 8 bases separating them. The CDR3 totals 13 residues. CDR3 protein: CASSVAGLETQYF. The CDR3 DNA reads as TGTGCCAGCAGCGTAGCAGGCCTGGAGACCCAGTACTTC.

V gene TRBV10-3 combines with J gene TRBJ1-4; TRBD1 matches 9 bases. Germline CDR1 is ENHRY and CDR2 is SYGVKD. The V segment lost 6 bases and the J segment 5 bases; nucleotides outside the gene matches: 4. The CDR3 is made up of 14 amino acids. The CDR3 DNA sequence: TGTGCCATCAGGGCCGGGACAGGGAATGAAAAACTGTTTTTT. Its translation is CAIRAGTGNEKLFF.